This T cell receptor beta chain was documented in a study of identical twins. After template switching added a universal primer site, the resulting cDNA carried unique molecular identifiers. TCRdb fed the 5' RACE reads into MiXCR, producing one record per CDR3 protein. The profile shows about 250,000 distinct CDR3 sequences, over 11% of them singletons. This clonotype was detected many times. Its antigen remains unknown. Trimming shortened V by 1 base and J by 4 bases, and 8 bases separated the two germline ends. The CDR3 sequence is 13 residues long. CDR1 is MDHEN and CDR2 is SYDVKM in the germline V gene. Each donor (without exception) was a healthy Caucasian. Study-level results: The models gave estimates that fell short of the out-of-frame TCR alpha sharing seen in monozygotic twins. Zero-insertion results could be subject to partial confounding by invariant MAIT and iNKT cells.

The sample consisted of memory (CD45RO+) T cells sorted from blood. This chain uses TRBV28 with TRBJ2-7; D possibly corresponds to TRBD1 (5 bases). The receptor comes from a woman aged 18-29 years in good health. The CDR3 sequence is CASSLFRVYEQYF. CDR3 DNA: TGTGCCAGCAGTTTATTCAGGGTATACGAGCAGTACTTC.